The clone carrying this T cell receptor beta chain was counted ten times or more. Its antigen remains unidentified. This sample is part of a study of blood T cells in healthy people across ages. Study-wide results and limits: The authors considered diversity estimates from one million T cells to be underestimates.

A second PCR, run for roughly 7 to 12 cycles, used a sample-barcoded 5' primer plus a J-beta primer mix. Every cDNA molecule bore a tag from a template-switch adaptor containing 12 random nucleotides. From the 5' RACE reads, TCRdb called clonotypes with MiXCR, one entry per CDR3 protein. Among under 1,000,000 distinct CDR3 sequences listed, roughly 35% were seen once. The J segment lost 5 bases and the V segment lost 8 bases, leaving 8 bases of the junction unmatched. The CDR3 extends over 13 amino acids. The chain is built from TRBV12-3 or TRBV12-4 and TRBJ2-5, with 7 bases identical to TRBD1. The receptor's source is a man between 18 and 35 years old in good health. Sequences were obtained from blood. DNA for the CDR3: TGTGCCAGCTCATCAGGGACAGCTGAGACCCAGTACTTC. This gives the protein CASSSGTAETQYF.